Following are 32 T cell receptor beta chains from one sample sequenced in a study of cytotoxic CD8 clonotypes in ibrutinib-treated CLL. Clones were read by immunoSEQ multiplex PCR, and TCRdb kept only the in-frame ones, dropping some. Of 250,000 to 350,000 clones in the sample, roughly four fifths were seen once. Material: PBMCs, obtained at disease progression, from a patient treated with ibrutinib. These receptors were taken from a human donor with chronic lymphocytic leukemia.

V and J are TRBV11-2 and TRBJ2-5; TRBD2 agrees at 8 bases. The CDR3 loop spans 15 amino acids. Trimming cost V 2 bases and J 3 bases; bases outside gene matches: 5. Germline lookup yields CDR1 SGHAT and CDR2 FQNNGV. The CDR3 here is CASSLTGTSKETQYF. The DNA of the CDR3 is TGTGCCAGCAGCTTAACCGGGACTAGTAAAGAGACCCAGTACTTC. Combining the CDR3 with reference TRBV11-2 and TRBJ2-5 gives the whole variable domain EAGVAQSPRYKIIEKRQSVAFWCNPISGHATLYWYQQILGQGPKLLIQFQNNGVVDDSQLPKDRFSAERLKGVDSTLKIQPAKLEDSAVYLCASSLTGTSKETQYFGPGTRLLVL.

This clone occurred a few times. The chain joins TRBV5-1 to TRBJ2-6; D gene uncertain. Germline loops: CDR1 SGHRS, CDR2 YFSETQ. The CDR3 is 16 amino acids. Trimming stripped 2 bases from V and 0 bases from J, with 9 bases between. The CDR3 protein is CASSLPRSSGANVLTF. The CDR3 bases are TGCGCCAGCAGCTTACCCAGGTCCTCTGGGGCCAACGTCCTGACTTTC.

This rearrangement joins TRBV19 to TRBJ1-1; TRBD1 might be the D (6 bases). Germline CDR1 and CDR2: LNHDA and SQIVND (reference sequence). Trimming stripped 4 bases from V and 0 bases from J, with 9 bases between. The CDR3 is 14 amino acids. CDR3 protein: CASSRTVMNTEAFF. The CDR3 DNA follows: TGTGCCAGTAGTAGGACAGTGATGAACACTGAAGCTTTCTTT.

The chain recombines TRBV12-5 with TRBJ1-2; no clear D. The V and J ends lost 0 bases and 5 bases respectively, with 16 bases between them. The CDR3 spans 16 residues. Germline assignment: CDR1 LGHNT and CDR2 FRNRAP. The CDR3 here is CASGLVRVYRAYGYTF. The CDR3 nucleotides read TGTGCTAGTGGTTTGGTACGCGTCTACCGGGCTTATGGCTACACCTTC. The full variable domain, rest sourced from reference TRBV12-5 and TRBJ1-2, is DARVTQTPRHKVTEMGQEVTMRCQPILGHNTVFWYRQTMMQGLELLAYFRNRAPLDDSGMPKDRFSAEMPDATLATLKIQPSEPRDSAVYFCASGLVRVYRAYGYTFGSGTRLTVV.

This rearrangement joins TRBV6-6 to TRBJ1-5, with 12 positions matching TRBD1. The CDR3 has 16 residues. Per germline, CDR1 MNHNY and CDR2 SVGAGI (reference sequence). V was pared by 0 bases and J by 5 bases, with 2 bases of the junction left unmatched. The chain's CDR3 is CASSYSGQGADQPQHF. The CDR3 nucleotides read TGTGCCAGCAGTTACTCGGGACAGGGGGCGGATCAGCCCCAGCATTTT.

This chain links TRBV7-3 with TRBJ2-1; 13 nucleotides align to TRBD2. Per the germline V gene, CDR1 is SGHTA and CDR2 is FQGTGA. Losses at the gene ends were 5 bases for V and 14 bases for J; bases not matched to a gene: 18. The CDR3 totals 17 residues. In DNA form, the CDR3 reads TGTGCCAGCAGCCCACAGCCCCTGGGACTAGCGGGAAATGGAAAGTTCTTC. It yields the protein CASSPQPLGLAGNGKFF.

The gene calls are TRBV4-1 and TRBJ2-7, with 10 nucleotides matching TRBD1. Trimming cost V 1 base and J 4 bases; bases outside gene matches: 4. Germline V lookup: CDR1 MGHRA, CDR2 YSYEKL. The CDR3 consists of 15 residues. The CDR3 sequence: CASSQAGTGVYEQYF. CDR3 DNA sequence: TGCGCCAGCAGCCAAGCCGGGACAGGGGTGTACGAGCAGTACTTC.

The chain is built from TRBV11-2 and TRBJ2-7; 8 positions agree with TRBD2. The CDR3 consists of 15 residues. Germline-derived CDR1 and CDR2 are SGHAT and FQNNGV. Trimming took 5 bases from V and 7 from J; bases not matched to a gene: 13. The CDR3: CASSRARGGFGEQYF. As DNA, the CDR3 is TGTGCCAGCAGCCGAGCCCGGGGGGGATTCGGGGAGCAGTACTTC.

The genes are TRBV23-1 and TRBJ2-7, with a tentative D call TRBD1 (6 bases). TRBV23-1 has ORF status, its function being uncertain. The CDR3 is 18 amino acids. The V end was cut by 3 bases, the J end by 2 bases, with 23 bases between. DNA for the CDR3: TGCGCCAGCAGTCACCCCTATCATAGCAGGACAGACACCTACGAGCAGTACTTC. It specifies CASSHPYHSRTDTYEQYF.

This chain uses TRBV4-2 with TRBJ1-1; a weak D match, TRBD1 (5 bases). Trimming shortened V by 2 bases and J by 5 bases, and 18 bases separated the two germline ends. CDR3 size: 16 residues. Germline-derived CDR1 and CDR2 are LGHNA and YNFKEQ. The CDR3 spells CASSQMLKGIRTEAFF. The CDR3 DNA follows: TGTGCCAGCAGCCAAATGTTAAAGGGGATAAGAACTGAAGCTTTCTTT.

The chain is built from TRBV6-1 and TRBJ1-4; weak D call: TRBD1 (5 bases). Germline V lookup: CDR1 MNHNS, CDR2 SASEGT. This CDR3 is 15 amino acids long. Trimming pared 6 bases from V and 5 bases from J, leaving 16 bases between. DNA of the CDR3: TGTGCCAGCAGCACCCGGACAATGCAGAATGAAAAACTGTTTTTT. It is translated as CASSTRTMQNEKLFF.

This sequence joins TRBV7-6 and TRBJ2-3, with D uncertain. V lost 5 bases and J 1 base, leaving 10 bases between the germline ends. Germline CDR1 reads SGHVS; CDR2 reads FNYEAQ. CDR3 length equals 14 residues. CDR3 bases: TGTGCCAGCAGCCCCGGCCCCGGCACAGATACGCAGTATTTT. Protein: CASSPGPGTDTQYF.

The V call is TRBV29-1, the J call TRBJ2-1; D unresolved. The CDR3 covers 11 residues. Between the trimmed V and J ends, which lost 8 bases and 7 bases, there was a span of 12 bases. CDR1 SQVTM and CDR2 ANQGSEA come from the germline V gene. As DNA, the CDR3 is TGCAGCTCGAGCTGGTCGAATGAGCAGTTCTTC. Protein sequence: CSSSWSNEQFF.

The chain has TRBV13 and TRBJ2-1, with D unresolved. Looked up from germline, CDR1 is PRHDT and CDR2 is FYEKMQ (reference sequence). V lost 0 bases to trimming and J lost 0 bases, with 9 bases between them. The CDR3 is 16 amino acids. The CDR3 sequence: CASSLGGKSSYNEQFF. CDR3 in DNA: TGTGCCAGCAGCTTAGGGGGTAAAAGCTCCTACAATGAGCAGTTCTTC.

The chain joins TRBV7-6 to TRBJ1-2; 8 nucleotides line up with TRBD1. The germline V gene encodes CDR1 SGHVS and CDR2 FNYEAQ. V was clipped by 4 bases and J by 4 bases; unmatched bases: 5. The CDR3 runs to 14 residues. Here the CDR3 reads CASSSDDRGYGYTF. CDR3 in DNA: TGTGCCAGCAGCTCCGACGACAGGGGCTATGGCTACACCTTC.

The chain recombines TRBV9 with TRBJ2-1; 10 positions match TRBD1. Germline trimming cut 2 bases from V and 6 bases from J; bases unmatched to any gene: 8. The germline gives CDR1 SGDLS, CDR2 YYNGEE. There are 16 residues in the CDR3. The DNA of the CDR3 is TGTGCCAGCAGCGTTTTTCGGGACAGGGGTGCCAATGAGCAGTTCTTC. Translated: CASSVFRDRGANEQFF. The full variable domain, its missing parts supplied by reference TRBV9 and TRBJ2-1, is DSGVTQTPKHLITATGQRVTLRCSPRSGDLSVYWYQQSLDQGLQFLIQYYNGEERAKGNILERFSAQQFPDLHSELNLSSLELGDSALYFCASSVFRDRGANEQFFGPGTRLTVL.

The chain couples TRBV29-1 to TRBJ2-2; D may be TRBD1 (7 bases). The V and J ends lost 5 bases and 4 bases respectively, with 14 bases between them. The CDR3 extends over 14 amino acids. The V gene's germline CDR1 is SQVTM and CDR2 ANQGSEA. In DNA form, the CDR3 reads TGCAGCGTTCAGGGGGGAAGCGGCACCGGGGAGCTGTTTTTT. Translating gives CSVQGGSGTGELFF.

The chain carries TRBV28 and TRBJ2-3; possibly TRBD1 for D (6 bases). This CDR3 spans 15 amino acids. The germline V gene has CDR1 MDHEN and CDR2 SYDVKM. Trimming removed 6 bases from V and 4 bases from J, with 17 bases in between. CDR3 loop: CASSRGGEGADTQYF. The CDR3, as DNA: TGTGCCAGCAGCCGCGGCGGAGAGGGGGCAGATACGCAGTATTTT. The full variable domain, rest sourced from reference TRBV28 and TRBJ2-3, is DVKVTQSSRYLVKRTGEKVFLECVQDMDHENMFWYRQDPGLGLRLIYFSYDVKMKEKGDIPEGYSVSREKKERFSLILESASTNQTSMYLCASSRGGEGADTQYFGPGTRLTVL.

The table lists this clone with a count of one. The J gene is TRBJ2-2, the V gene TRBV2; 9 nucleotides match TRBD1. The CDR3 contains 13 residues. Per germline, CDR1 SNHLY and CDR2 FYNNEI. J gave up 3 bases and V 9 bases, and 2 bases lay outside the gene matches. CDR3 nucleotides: TGTGCCAGAAGGGACAGGGACACCGGGGAGCTGTTTTTT. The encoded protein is CARRDRDTGELFF. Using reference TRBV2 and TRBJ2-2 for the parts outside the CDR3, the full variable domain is EPEVTQTPSHQVTQMGQEVILRCVPISNHLYFYWYRQILGQKVEFLVSFYNNEISEKSEIFDDQFSVERPDGSNFTLKIRSTKLEDSAMYFCARRDRDTGELFFGEGSRLTVL.

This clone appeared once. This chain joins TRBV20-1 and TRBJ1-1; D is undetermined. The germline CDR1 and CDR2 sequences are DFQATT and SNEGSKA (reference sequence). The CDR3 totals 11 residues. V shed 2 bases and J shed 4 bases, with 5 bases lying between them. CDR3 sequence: CSARSLTEAFF. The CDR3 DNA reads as TGCAGTGCTAGAAGCCTCACTGAAGCTTTCTTT.

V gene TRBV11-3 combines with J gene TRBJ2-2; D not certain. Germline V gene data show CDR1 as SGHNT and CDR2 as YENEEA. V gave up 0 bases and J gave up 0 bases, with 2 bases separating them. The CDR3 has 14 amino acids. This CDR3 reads CASSLETNTGELFF. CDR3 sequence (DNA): TGTGCCAGCAGCTTAGAAACGAACACCGGGGAGCTGTTTTTT.

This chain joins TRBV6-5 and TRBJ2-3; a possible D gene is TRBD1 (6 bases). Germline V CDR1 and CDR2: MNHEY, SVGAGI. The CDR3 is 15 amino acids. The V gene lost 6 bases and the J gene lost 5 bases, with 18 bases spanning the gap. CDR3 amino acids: CASSTTGIGRDTQYF. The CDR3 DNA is TGTGCCAGCAGCACCACAGGGATCGGTCGAGATACGCAGTATTTT.

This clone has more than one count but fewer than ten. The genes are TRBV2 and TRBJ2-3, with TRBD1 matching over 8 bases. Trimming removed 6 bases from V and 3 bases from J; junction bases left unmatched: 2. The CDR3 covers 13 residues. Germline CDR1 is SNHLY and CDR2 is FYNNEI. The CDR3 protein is CASRHRGTDTQYF. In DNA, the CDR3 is TGTGCCAGCAGACACAGGGGGACAGATACGCAGTATTTT. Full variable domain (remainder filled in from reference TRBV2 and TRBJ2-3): EPEVTQTPSHQVTQMGQEVILRCVPISNHLYFYWYRQILGQKVEFLVSFYNNEISEKSEIFDDQFSVERPDGSNFTLKIRSTKLEDSAMYFCASRHRGTDTQYFGPGTRLTVL.

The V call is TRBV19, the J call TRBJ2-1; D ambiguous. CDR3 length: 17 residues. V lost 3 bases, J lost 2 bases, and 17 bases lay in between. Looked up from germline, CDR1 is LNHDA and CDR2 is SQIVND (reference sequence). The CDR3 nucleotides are TGTGCCAGTAGTATCGTAGGTAGCTTCGGAGCCTACAATGAGCAGTTCTTC. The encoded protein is CASSIVGSFGAYNEQFF.

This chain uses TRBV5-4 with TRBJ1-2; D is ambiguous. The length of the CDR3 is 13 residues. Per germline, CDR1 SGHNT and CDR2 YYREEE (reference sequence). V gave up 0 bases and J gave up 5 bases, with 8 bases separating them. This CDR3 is CASSLVSEYGYTF. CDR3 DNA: TGTGCCAGCAGCTTGGTTTCAGAGTATGGCTACACCTTC.

CDR3 amino acids: CASSYGGNWETQYF. CDR3 sequence (DNA): TGTGCCAGCAGTTACGGGGGGAATTGGGAGACCCAGTACTTC. The rearrangement uses TRBV6-5 and TRBJ2-5; TRBD2 might be the D (6 bases). V was pared by 2 bases and J by 5 bases, with 12 bases between. The CDR3 runs 14 residues. CDR1 is MNHEY, CDR2 SVGAGI, per germline.

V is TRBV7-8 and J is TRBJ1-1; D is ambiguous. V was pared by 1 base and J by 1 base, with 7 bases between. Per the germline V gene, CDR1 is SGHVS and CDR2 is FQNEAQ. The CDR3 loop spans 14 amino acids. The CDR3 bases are TGTGCCAGCAGCTTAGGGTTCCAGAACACTGAAGCTTTCTTT. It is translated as CASSLGFQNTEAFF.

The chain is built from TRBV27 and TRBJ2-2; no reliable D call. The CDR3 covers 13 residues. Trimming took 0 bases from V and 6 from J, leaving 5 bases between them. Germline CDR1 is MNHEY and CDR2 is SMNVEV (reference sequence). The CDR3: CASSLSGPGELFF. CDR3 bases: TGTGCCAGCAGTTTATCAGGGCCCGGGGAGCTGTTTTTT.

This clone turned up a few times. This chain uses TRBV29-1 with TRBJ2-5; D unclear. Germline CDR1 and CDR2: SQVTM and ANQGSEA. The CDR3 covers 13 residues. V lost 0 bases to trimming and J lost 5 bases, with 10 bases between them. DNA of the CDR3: TGCAGCGTTGAAGATGTAGGGTTGGAGACCCAGTACTTC. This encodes CSVEDVGLETQYF. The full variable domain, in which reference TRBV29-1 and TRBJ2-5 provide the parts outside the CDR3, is SAVISQKPSRDICQRGTSLTIQCQVDSQVTMMFWYRQQPGQSLTLIATANQGSEATYESGFVIDKFPISRPNLTFSTLTVSNMSPEDSSIYLCSVEDVGLETQYFGPGTRLLVL.

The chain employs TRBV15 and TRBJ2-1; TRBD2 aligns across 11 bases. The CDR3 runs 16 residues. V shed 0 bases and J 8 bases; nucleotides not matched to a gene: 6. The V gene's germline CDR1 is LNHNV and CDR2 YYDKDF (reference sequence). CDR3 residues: CATSRDIAGGMDEQFF. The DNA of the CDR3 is TGTGCCACCAGCAGAGATATAGCGGGGGGGATGGATGAGCAGTTCTTC.

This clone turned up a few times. This CDR3 is CASSLDRYTEAFF. The DNA for the CDR3 is TGTGCCAGCAGTCTGGACCGGTACACTGAAGCTTTCTTT. The chain employs TRBV27 and TRBJ1-1; no clear D. The CDR3 is made up of 13 amino acids. The germline V and J ends were trimmed by 5 bases and 3 bases, with 10 bases remaining between them. The germline V gene has CDR1 MNHEY and CDR2 SMNVEV (reference sequence).

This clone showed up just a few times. The CDR3 region has the DNA TGCGCCAGCAGCTTGGGGGGGACAGAGACCCAGTACTTC. Translation gives CASSLGGTETQYF. The chain combines TRBV5-1 with TRBJ2-5, with D perhaps given as TRBD1 or TRBD2 (5 bases each). Trimming took off 0 bases at V and 4 bases at J, with 7 bases between the two ends. CDR1 is SGHRS and CDR2 is YFSETQ in the germline V gene. The CDR3 is 13 amino acids.